This entry lists 4 T cell receptor beta chains sequenced from one sample in a study of CD8 T cells in Susac syndrome. Random hexamers were used to reverse transcribe the RNA input (about 0.5 to 1 ug). MiXCR was run by TCRdb on the immunoSEQ multiplex PCR reads, yielding one entry per CDR3 protein. Seen here are roughly 170,000 distinct CDR3 sequences, 85% to 95% observed once, and the top ten hold roughly 0.094%. Sequenced sample: CD4+ T cells from PBMCs. The receptors come from a human donor with multiple sclerosis.

The CDR3 DNA follows: TGTGCCAGCAGGAAAACCGGGACAGAAAACACCGGGGAGCTGTTTTTT. Amino acids: CASRKTGTENTGELFF. The chain joins TRBV9 to TRBJ2-2, with 7 bases that match TRBD1. The CDR3 is 16 amino acids. The V segment lost 5 bases and the J segment 2 bases; nucleotides outside the gene matches: 9. Germline lookup yields CDR1 SGDLS and CDR2 YYNGEE.

This sequence joins TRBV2 and TRBJ1-4; D not certain. Between the trimmed V and J ends, which lost 8 bases and 0 bases, there was a span of 10 bases. In germline, CDR1 is SNHLY, CDR2 FYNNEI. This CDR3 is 14 amino acids long. The DNA for the CDR3 is TGTGCCAGCGAAGAACGAGCAACTAATGAAAAACTGTTTTTT. This sequence encodes CASEERATNEKLFF.

The rearrangement links TRBV30 to TRBJ2-6; no definite D call. V was clipped by 1 base and J by 0 bases, with 13 bases between them. CDR1 is GTSNPN, CDR2 SVGIG, per germline (reference sequence). The CDR3 totals 17 residues. CDR3 sequence (DNA): TGTGCCTGGAGTGGACCCTTAAGATACTCTGGGGCCAACGTCCTGACTTTC. It specifies CAWSGPLRYSGANVLTF.

The genes are TRBV24-1 and TRBJ2-1; tentatively, D is TRBD1 (5 bases). V was clipped by 5 bases and J by 6 bases, with 7 bases between them. Germline V gives CDR1 KGHDR, CDR2 SFDVKD. The CDR3 has 12 amino acids. CDR3 sequence reads: CATSGQPNEQFF. The CDR3 nucleotides read TGTGCCACCAGTGGACAGCCCAATGAGCAGTTCTTC.